This T cell receptor (beta chain) was identified during a study of molecular identifiers for immune sequencing clone quantification. The study's findings and limits: Whereas clones above 20 RNA copies held under 1% of naive-cell molecules, they held over 97% of effector molecules.

Naive CD8 T cells were picked out by sorting for CD8+CD4-CCR7+CD45RA+. Each CDR3 protein gets one entry after TCRdb re-called the PCR reads with MiXCR. The sample yields 15,000 to 25,000 distinct CDR3 sequences, about a fifth seen once. The germline CDR1 and CDR2 sequences are MNHEY and SVGAGI. This CDR3 is built from 14 residues. Worth noting for this clonotype: The antigen is undetermined. This could be a read error, since a much larger clone is one nucleotide away.

The gene calls are TRBV6-5 and TRBJ1-4, with D possibly TRBD1 on 6 matching bases. The TCR was taken from a human donor in good health. Some libraries in this study had Jurkat cell RNA spiked in. The material sequenced was naive CD8+ T cells from blood, with Jurkat cell RNA spiked in. Sample subset: FACS-sorted CD8+CD4-CCR7+CD45RA+ naive T cells. The CDR3 coding sequence is TGTGCCAGCAGTTACTGGCGGACAGATGAAAAACTGTCTTTT. Translated: CASSYWRTDEKLSF.